These 20 T cell receptor beta chains share one sample of origin, sequenced in a study of T cell responses to AZD1222 COVID-19 vaccine. The table came from immunoSEQ multiplex PCR; TCRdb's copy has only in-frame clones and leaves some out. The repertoire holds 150,000 to 180,000 clones, with roughly nine tenths as singletons. The sequencing used peripheral blood, collected on day 0 of AZD1222 vaccination. The origin of the receptors is an adult in good health.

V and J are TRBV11-2 and TRBJ2-7, with 12 bases matching TRBD2. Germline CDR1 reads SGHAT; CDR2 reads FQNNGV. The CDR3 contains 15 residues. Trimming took 5 bases from V and 1 from J; bases not matched to a gene: 3. The CDR3 DNA sequence: TGTGCCAGCAGCGCAACTAGCGGGGGGTCCTACGAGCAGTACTTC. Its translation: CASSATSGGSYEQYF.

The V gene is TRBV7-9, the J gene TRBJ2-7; the D gene is possibly TRBD1 (6 bases). The V end was cut by 5 bases, the J end by 2 bases, with 13 bases between. There are 14 residues in the CDR3. Germline CDR1 reads SEHNR; CDR2 reads FQNEAQ (reference sequence). CDR3: CASSLQGWAYEQYF. The CDR3 nucleotides read TGTGCCAGCAGCCTACAGGGATGGGCCTACGAGCAGTACTTC.

The J gene is TRBJ2-3, the V gene TRBV7-2; the D gene is possibly TRBD2 (5 bases). Germline CDR1 and CDR2: SGHTA and FQGNSA. V lost 5 bases to trimming and J lost 2 bases, with 17 bases between them. This CDR3 region has 16 residues. The CDR3 spells CASSLLPGTNTDTQYF. The CDR3 DNA follows: TGTGCCAGCAGCCTGTTGCCGGGAACCAACACAGATACGCAGTATTTT.

This chain uses TRBV7-2 with TRBJ1-5; no reliable D call. Trimming left V 4 bases short and J 4 bases short, with 14 bases between. Germline V lookup: CDR1 SGHTA, CDR2 FQGNSA. The CDR3 is 15 residues long. Here the CDR3 reads CASSSIRAQNQPQHF. As DNA, the CDR3 is TGTGCCAGCAGCTCGATCCGGGCCCAAAATCAGCCCCAGCATTTT.

The rearrangement uses TRBV3-1 (or the pseudogene TRBV3-2) and TRBJ2-2; tentative D call: TRBD2 (6 bases). The germline gives CDR1 LGHDT, CDR2 YNNKEL (reference sequence). Deletions cut 1 base from V and 5 bases from J, with 14 bases between. The CDR3 runs 16 residues. CDR3 nucleotide sequence: TGTGCCAGCAGCCAAGGGGTAGGAGGGATGACCGGGGAGCTGTTTTTT. Protein product: CASSQGVGGMTGELFF.

The chain couples TRBV2 to TRBJ2-7; 7 bases agree with TRBD2. The CDR3 spans 13 residues. Looked up from germline, CDR1 is SNHLY and CDR2 is FYNNEI. Germline trimming cut 11 bases from V and 6 bases from J; bases unmatched to any gene: 13. The CDR3 sequence: CAAGLLGKGEQYF. The DNA of the CDR3 is TGTGCCGCGGGACTACTCGGCAAGGGCGAGCAGTACTTC.

This clone has only a few counts. The chain carries TRBV19 and TRBJ1-5; D is unclear. The germline CDR1 and CDR2 sequences are LNHDA and SQIVND (reference sequence). V was pared by 8 bases and J by 0 bases, with 14 bases between. The CDR3 consists of 15 residues. CDR3 loop: CASATTGNSNQPQHF. In DNA, the CDR3 is TGTGCCAGTGCCACAACCGGGAATAGCAATCAGCCCCAGCATTTT.

This clone was picked up one time. This sequence joins TRBV3-1 (or the pseudogene TRBV3-2) and TRBJ2-5; 10 bases line up with TRBD1. The germline CDR1 and CDR2 sequences are LGHDT and YNNKEL (reference sequence). The ends lost 3 bases at V and 5 bases at J; junction bases unmatched: 6. This CDR3 has 15 residues. The CDR3 coding sequence is TGTGCCAGCAGCCAGGGACAGGGGCGGATCGAGACCCAGTACTTC. This encodes CASSQGQGRIETQYF.

This clone was seen a single time. The gene calls are TRBV5-4 and TRBJ1-1, with unresolved D. V lost 0 bases and J lost 0, with 6 bases in between. CDR3 size: 14 residues. CDR1 is SGHNT and CDR2 is YYREEE in the germline V gene (reference sequence). CDR3 loop: CASSLGSMNTEAFF. CDR3 bases: TGTGCCAGCAGCTTGGGCAGCATGAACACTGAAGCTTTCTTT. Full variable domain (rest looked up from reference TRBV5-4 and TRBJ1-1): ETGVTQSPTHLIKTRGQQVTLRCSSQSGHNTVSWYQQALGQGPQFIFQYYREEENGRGNFPPRFSGLQFPNYSSELNVNALELDDSALYLCASSLGSMNTEAFFGQGTRLTVV.

The chain has TRBV6-1 and TRBJ2-1; 10 bases line up with TRBD1. This CDR3 is built from 15 residues. The junction had 5 bases not matched to a gene; V was cut back by 2 bases and J by 7 bases. Germline loops: CDR1 MNHNS, CDR2 SASEGT. CDR3 amino acids: CASSELWTGGNEQFF. In nucleotides, the CDR3 is TGTGCCAGCAGTGAATTGTGGACAGGGGGTAATGAGCAGTTCTTC.

The rearrangement joins TRBV4-3 to TRBJ1-1; TRBD1 is a possible D gene (5 bases). Per the germline V gene, CDR1 is LGHNA and CDR2 is YSLEER. V was cut by 2 bases and J by 8 bases, with 6 bases left in between. The CDR3 is 11 residues long. DNA of the CDR3: TGCGCCAGCAGCCAAAACAGGGAAGCTTTCTTT. Protein: CASSQNREAFF.

The chain couples TRBV4-3 to TRBJ1-4, with TRBD1 matching 7 bases. The CDR3 sequence is 14 residues long. The V segment lost 1 base and the J segment 5 bases; nucleotides outside the gene matches: 1. Looked up from germline, CDR1 is LGHNA and CDR2 is YSLEER. Here the CDR3 reads CASSQGDSNEKLFF. CDR3 coding DNA: TGCGCCAGCAGCCAAGGGGACAGCAATGAAAAACTGTTTTTT.

The chain has TRBV6-5 and TRBJ1-4; TRBD1 might be the D (6 bases). The CDR3 runs 15 residues. V was trimmed by 0 bases and J by 10 bases, leaving 15 bases between them. Per the germline V gene, CDR1 is MNHEY and CDR2 is SVGAGI. CDR3 DNA sequence: TGTGCCAGCAGTTACTCACAGGGATTTCGGGGAAAACTGTTTTTT. This sequence encodes CASSYSQGFRGKLFF.

The V call is TRBV11-2, the J call TRBJ1-5; D may be TRBD1 (5 bases). The CDR3 totals 13 residues. V lost 3 bases and J 6 bases, leaving 9 bases between the germline ends. Per germline, CDR1 SGHAT and CDR2 FQNNGV. The CDR3 DNA reads as TGTGCCAGCAGCTTGCAGGGATCTCAGCCCCAGCATTTT. Protein: CASSLQGSQPQHF.

The chain has TRBV9 and TRBJ2-7, with 7 positions matching TRBD1. Germline loops: CDR1 SGDLS, CDR2 YYNGEE. Trimming removed 4 bases from V and 6 bases from J; junction bases left unmatched: 7. This CDR3 spans 13 amino acids. The CDR3 reads CASSRTGAAEQYF. DNA of the CDR3: TGTGCCAGCAGCCGTACAGGGGCAGCCGAGCAGTACTTC.

This clone has just one count. J is TRBJ1-2 and V is TRBV18; weak D call: TRBD1 (5 bases). V gave up 5 bases and J gave up 8 bases, with 15 bases separating them. The CDR3 loop spans 13 amino acids. Germline CDR1 KGHSH, CDR2 LQKENI. The chain's CDR3 is CASSTSGDWGYTF. Here the CDR3 DNA reads TGTGCCAGCTCAACGAGCGGGGACTGGGGCTACACCTTC.

The rearrangement joins TRBV6-1 to TRBJ1-5; TRBD1 matches at 8 bases. The ends lost 4 bases at V and 4 bases at J; junction bases unmatched: 9. The CDR3 consists of 16 residues. CDR1 is MNHNS and CDR2 is SASEGT in the germline V gene. CDR3 loop: CASSGGTGVWNQPQHF. CDR3 DNA sequence: TGTGCCAGCAGTGGCGGGACAGGAGTATGGAATCAGCCCCAGCATTTT.

The DNA of the CDR3 is TGTGCCAGTAGTACCACAGGGATGGGTAGCACAGATACGCAGTATTTT. Its protein is CASSTTGMGSTDTQYF. The chain carries TRBV19 and TRBJ2-3, with D possibly being TRBD1 (6 bases). Germline CDR1 reads LNHDA; CDR2 reads SQIVND (reference sequence). V was pared by 4 bases and J by 0 bases, with 14 bases between. The CDR3 has 16 amino acids.

J is TRBJ1-2 and V is TRBV6-5; no clear D. V was trimmed by 0 bases and J by 3 bases, leaving 14 bases between them. In germline, CDR1 is MNHEY, CDR2 SVGAGI. The CDR3 has 16 amino acids. The CDR3 DNA is TGTGCCAGCAGTTACTCGACCTCCGCAGGCCACTATGGCTACACCTTC. Amino acids: CASSYSTSAGHYGYTF.

This chain connects TRBV7-2 to TRBJ1-2; D may be TRBD1 (6 bases). The CDR3 extends over 14 amino acids. Trimming cost V 3 bases and J 5 bases, with 13 bases left between them. Germline CDR1 reads SGHTA; CDR2 reads FQGNSA. The CDR3: CASSLGGQRYGYTF. The DNA for the CDR3 is TGTGCCAGCAGCTTGGGGGGCCAAAGGTATGGCTACACCTTC.